This T cell receptor (beta chain) was recorded in a study of identical twins. Only a few counts were recorded for this clonotype. Its antigen is not known. TCRdb fed the 5' RACE reads into MiXCR, producing one record per CDR3 protein. This sample has 1.5 million to 2 million distinct CDR3 sequences, with about 32% found just once. Whole-study results and caveats: Invariant MAIT and iNKT cells could partly confound zero-insertion analyses. A cross-sectional statistical analysis, not follow-up of the same donors, supported the conclusions.

This TCR was recovered from a newborn girl in good health. Input material: cord blood.

The CDR3 protein is CSASDRGSYGYTF. The CDR3 nucleotides read TGCAGTGCATCGGACAGGGGTTCCTATGGCTACACCTTC. V is TRBV20-1 and J is TRBJ1-2; the match to TRBD1 covers 9 bases. This CDR3 spans 13 amino acids. J lost 4 bases, V lost 6 bases, and 6 bases had no gene match. Germline values: CDR1 DFQATT, CDR2 SNEGSKA (reference sequence).